This note documents a single T cell receptor (beta chain) sequence. This sample was included in a study of blood T cell repertoires in COVID-19. Study background: Samples came from the United States, Italy and Spain, spanning acute and convalescent COVID-19. The analysed material was cDNA or gDNA that came from T cells, B-cell-depleted T cells, or PBMCs.

As originally analysed: Nucleated cell counts were estimated from reference gene primer amplification. The assay was immunoSEQ multiplex PCR, and TCRdb's table has in-frame clones only and misses some. For V, J and clone size, that table is used; D and trimming come from the DNA. This table holds some 30,000 clones, more than 75% found once. The CDR3 has 13 residues. Germline V gene sequence: CDR1 KGHDR, CDR2 SFDVKD. Trimming took off 6 bases at V and 1 base at J, with 8 bases between the two ends. Material for sequencing was peripheral blood. The chain is built from TRBV24-1 and TRBJ2-5, with D possibly matching TRBD1 (5 bases). The receptor was isolated from a human donor in a cohort sampled during active COVID-19. The donor label of this sample is uncertain. The DNA of the CDR3 is TGTGCCACCAGTAAGCAGGGCCAAGAGACCCAGTACTTC. Translating gives CATSKQGQETQYF.